This TCR beta chain was recovered during a study of blood T cell repertoires in COVID-19. Using immunoSEQ multiplex PCR, the repertoire was profiled, and TCRdb retains in-frame clones only, with some absent. The table includes about 53,000 clones, about nine tenths detected once. The V gene end was trimmed by 4 bases and the J gene end by 0 bases; junction bases not matched to a gene: 11. Per germline, CDR1 SGHDN and CDR2 FVKESK. This CDR3 has 19 amino acids. The chain is built from TRBV14 and TRBJ2-6; 8 bases are a match to TRBD1. The receptor's source is a man older than 75 with acute or convalescent COVID-19. Material: peripheral blood. As DNA, the CDR3 is TGTGCCAGCAGCCCATACGGGACAGGACCCTCCTCTGGGGCCAACGTCCTGACTTTC. Its translation is CASSPYGTGPSSGANVLTF. Looking up the rest from reference TRBV14 and TRBJ2-6 gives the full variable domain: EAGVTQFPSHSVIEKGQTVTLRCDPISGHDNLYWYRRVMGKEIKFLLHFVKESKQDESGMPNNRFLAERTGGTYSTLKVQPAELEDSGVYFCASSPYGTGPSSGANVLTFGAGSRLTVL.